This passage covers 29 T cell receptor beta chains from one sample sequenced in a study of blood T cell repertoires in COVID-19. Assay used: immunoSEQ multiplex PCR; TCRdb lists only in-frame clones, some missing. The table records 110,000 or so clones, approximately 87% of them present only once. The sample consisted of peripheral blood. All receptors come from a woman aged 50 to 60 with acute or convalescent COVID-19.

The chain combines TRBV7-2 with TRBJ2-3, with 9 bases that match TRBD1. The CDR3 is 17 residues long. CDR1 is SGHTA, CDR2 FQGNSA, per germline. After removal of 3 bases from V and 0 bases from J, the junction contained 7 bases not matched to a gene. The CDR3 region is CASSFYRTGASTDTQYF. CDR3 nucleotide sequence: TGTGCCAGCAGCTTTTACCGGACAGGGGCCAGCACAGATACGCAGTATTTT.

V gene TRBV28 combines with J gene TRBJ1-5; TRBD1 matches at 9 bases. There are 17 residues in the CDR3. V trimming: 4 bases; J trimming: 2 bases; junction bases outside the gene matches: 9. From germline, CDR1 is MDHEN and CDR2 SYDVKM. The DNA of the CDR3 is TGTGCCAGCAGTTGGGGGGGGACAGGGTCAGGCAATCAGCCCCAGCATTTT. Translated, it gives CASSWGGTGSGNQPQHF. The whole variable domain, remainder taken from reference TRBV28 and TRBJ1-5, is DVKVTQSSRYLVKRTGEKVFLECVQDMDHENMFWYRQDPGLGLRLIYFSYDVKMKEKGDIPEGYSVSREKKERFSLILESASTNQTSMYLCASSWGGTGSGNQPQHFGDGTRLSIL.

The CDR3 DNA reads TGCGCCAGCAGCCAATTAACAGGGGGCCCAGATACGCAGTATTTT. Its protein product is CASSQLTGGPDTQYF. The chain links TRBV4-1 to TRBJ2-3, with TRBD1 identical over 9 bases. The germline CDR1 and CDR2 sequences are MGHRA and YSYEKL. J was trimmed by 4 bases and V by 2 bases; bases with no gene match: 4. This CDR3 is 15 amino acids long.

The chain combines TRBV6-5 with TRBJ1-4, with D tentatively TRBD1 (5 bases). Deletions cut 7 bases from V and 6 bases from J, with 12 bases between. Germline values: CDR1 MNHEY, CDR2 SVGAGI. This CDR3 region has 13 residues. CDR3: CASIKGGDEKLFF. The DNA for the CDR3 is TGTGCCAGCATCAAGGGAGGGGATGAAAAACTGTTTTTT.

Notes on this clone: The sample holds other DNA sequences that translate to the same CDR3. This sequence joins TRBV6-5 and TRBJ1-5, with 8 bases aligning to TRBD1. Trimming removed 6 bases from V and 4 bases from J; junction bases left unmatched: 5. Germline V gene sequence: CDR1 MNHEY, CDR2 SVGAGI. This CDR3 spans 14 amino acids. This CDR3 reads CASRRTGNNQPQHF. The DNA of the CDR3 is TGTGCCAGCAGACGGACAGGGAATAATCAGCCCCAGCATTTT.

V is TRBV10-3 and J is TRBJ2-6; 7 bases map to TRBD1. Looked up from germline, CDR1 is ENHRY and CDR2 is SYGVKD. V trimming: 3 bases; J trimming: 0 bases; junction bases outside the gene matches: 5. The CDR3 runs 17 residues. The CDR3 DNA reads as TGTGCCATCAGTGATGACAGGGCAGACTCTGGGGCCAACGTCCTGACTTTC. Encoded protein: CAISDDRADSGANVLTF.

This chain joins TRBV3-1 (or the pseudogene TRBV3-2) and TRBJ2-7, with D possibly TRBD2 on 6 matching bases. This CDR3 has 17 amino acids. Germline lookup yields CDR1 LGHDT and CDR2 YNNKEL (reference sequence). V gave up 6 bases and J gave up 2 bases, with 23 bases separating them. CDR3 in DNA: TGTGCCAGCAGTCCGCCCTCTTCGGGACTTAGAGCCTACGAGCAGTACTTC. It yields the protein CASSPPSSGLRAYEQYF.

The CDR3 protein is CASITRETSVSYEQYF. Here the CDR3 DNA reads TGCGCCAGCATTACAAGGGAGACATCAGTCTCTTACGAGCAGTACTTC. J is TRBJ2-7 and V is TRBV5-1; D possibly corresponds to TRBD2 (5 bases). Per the germline V gene, CDR1 is SGHRS and CDR2 is YFSETQ. V gave up 6 bases and J gave up 4 bases, with 23 bases separating them. This CDR3 contains 16 residues.

CDR3 in DNA: TGTGCCAGCAGCCAAGGACAGGGTCATTCACCCCTCCACTTT. It translates to CASSQGQGHSPLHF. The V gene is TRBV14, the J gene TRBJ1-6, with 7 bases fitting TRBD1. The germline V gene has CDR1 SGHDN and CDR2 FVKESK. V trimming: 1 base; J trimming: 8 bases; junction bases outside the gene matches: 2. The CDR3 totals 14 residues.

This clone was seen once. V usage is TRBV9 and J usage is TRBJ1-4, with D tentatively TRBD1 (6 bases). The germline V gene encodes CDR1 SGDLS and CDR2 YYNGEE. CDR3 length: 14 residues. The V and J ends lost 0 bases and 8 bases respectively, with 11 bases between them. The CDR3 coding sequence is TGTGCCAGCAGCGTAGCTCCGGACAGCGAAAAACTGTTTTTT. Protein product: CASSVAPDSEKLFF.

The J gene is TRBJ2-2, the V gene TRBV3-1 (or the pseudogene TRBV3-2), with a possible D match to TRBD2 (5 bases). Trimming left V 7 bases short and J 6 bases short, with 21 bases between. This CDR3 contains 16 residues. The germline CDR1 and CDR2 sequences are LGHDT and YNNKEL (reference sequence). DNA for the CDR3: TGTGCCAGCAACCCAAAGGGAGTTCAAGTCTCCGGGGAGCTGTTTTTT. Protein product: CASNPKGVQVSGELFF.

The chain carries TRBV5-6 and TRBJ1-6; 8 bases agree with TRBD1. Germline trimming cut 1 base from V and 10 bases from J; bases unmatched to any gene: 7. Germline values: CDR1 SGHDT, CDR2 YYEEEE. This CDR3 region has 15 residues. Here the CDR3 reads CASSLLGQAGSPLHF. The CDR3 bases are TGTGCCAGCAGCTTGCTGGGACAGGCAGGCTCACCCCTCCACTTT.

The CDR3, as DNA: TGTGCCACCAGCAGAGATCGGGGGGTTTCGGAAAAACTGTTTTTT. Residues: CATSRDRGVSEKLFF. V and J are TRBV15 and TRBJ1-4; a possible D gene is TRBD1 (5 bases). The germline V and J ends were trimmed by 0 bases and 8 bases, with 13 bases remaining between them. Germline CDR1 and CDR2: LNHNV and YYDKDF (reference sequence). This CDR3 spans 15 amino acids.

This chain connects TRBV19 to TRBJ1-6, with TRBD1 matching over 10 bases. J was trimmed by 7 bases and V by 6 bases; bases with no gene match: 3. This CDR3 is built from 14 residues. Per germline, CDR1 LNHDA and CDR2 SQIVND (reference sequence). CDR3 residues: CASRGTGVNSPLHF. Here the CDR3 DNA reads TGTGCCAGTAGGGGGACAGGGGTAAATTCACCCCTCCACTTT.

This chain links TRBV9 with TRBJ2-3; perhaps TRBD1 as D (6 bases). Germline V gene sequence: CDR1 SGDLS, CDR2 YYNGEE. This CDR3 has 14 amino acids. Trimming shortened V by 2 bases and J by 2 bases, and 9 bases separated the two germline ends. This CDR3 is CASSVTGHTDTQYF. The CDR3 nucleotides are TGTGCCAGCAGCGTGACAGGTCACACAGATACGCAGTATTTT.

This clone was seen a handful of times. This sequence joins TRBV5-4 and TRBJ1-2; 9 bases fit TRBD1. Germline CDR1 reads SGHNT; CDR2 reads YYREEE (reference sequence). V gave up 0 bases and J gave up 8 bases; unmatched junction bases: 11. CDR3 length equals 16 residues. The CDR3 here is CASSLALGTGTRGYTF. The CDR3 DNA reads TGTGCCAGCAGCTTGGCCCTCGGGACAGGGACTAGGGGCTACACCTTC.

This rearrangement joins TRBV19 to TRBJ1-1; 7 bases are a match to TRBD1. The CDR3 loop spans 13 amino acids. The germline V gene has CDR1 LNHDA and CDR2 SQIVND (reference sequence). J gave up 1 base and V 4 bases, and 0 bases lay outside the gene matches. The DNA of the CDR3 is TGTGCCAGTAGTAGGGACAGGAACACTGAAGCTTTCTTT. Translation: CASSRDRNTEAFF.

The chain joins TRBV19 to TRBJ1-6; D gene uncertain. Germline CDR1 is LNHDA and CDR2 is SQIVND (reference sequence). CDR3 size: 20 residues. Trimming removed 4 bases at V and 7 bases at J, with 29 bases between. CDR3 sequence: CASSKHPRKSGGLLNSPLHF. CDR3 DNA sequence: TGTGCCAGTAGTAAGCACCCGAGGAAGTCGGGCGGACTACTAAATTCACCCCTCCACTTT.

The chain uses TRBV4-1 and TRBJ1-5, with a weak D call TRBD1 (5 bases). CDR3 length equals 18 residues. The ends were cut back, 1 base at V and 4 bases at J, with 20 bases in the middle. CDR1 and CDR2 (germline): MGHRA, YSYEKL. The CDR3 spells CASSQGWSGGTVNQPQHF. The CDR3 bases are TGCGCCAGCAGCCAAGGATGGTCCGGGGGTACGGTAAATCAGCCCCAGCATTTT.

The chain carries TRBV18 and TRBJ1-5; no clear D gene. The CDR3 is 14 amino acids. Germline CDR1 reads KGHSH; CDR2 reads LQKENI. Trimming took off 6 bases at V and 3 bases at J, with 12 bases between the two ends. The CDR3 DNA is TGTGCCAGCTCTTCGTCGGGGAACAATCAGCCCCAGCATTTT. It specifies CASSSSGNNQPQHF. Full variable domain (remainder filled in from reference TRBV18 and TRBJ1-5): NAGVMQNPRHLVRRRGQEARLRCSPMKGHSHVYWYRQLPEEGLKFMVYLQKENIIDESGMPKERFSAEFPKEGPSILRIQQVVRGDSAAYFCASSSSGNNQPQHFGDGTRLSIL.

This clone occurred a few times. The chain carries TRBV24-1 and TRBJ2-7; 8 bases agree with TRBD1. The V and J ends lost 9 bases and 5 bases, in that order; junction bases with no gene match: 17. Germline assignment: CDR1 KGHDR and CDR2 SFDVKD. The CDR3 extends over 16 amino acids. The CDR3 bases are TGTGCCACCGCCTTCCCAGACAGGGGATCTCGCAACGAGCAGTACTTC. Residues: CATAFPDRGSRNEQYF.

The DNA for the CDR3 is TGTGCTAGTGGTTCCGGGACAGGAGCACGAAGACCCAATGAGCAGTTCTTC. As protein: CASGSGTGARRPNEQFF. The rearrangement joins TRBV12-5 to TRBJ2-1, with 8 bases matching TRBD1. The CDR3 spans 17 residues. Germline loops: CDR1 LGHNT, CDR2 FRNRAP. V dropped 4 bases and J dropped 6; count of bases not matched to a gene: 14.

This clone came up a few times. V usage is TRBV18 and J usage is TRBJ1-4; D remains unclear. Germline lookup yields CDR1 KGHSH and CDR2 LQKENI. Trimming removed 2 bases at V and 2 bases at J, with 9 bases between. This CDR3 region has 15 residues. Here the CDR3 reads CASSPWGGTNEKLFF. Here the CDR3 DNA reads TGTGCCAGCTCACCATGGGGAGGGACTAATGAAAAACTGTTTTTT.

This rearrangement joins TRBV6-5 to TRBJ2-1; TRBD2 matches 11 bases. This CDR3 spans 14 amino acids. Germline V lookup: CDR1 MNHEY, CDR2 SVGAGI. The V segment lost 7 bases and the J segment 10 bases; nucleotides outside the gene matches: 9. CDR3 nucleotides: TGTGCCAGCATGTTAGCGGGGGGGCCCAGCGAGCAGTTCTTC. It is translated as CASMLAGGPSEQFF.

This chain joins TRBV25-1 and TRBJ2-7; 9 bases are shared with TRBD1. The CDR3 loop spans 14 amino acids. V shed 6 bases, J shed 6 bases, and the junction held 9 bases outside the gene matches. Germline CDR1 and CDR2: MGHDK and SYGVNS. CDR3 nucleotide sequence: TGTGCCAGCAGCGGGACAGGGAATTCGCGCGAGCAGTACTTC. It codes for CASSGTGNSREQYF.

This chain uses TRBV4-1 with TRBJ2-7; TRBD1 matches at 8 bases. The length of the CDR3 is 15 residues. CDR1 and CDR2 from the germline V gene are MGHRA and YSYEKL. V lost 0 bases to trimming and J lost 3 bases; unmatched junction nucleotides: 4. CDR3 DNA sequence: TGCGCCAGCAGCCAAGAGGGACAGGAGGGCTACGAGCAGTACTTC. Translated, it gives CASSQEGQEGYEQYF.

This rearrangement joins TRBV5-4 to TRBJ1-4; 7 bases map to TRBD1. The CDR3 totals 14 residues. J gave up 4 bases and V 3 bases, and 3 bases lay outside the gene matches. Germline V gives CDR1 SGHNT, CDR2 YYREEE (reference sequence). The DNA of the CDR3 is TGTGCCAGCAGCTCGGGACAGAATAATGAAAAACTGTTTTTT. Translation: CASSSGQNNEKLFF.

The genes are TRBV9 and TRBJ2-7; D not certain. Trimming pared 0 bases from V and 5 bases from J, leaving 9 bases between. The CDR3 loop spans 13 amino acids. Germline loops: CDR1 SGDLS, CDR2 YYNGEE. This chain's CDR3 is CASSVANFDEQYF. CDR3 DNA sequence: TGTGCCAGCAGCGTAGCTAATTTCGACGAGCAGTACTTC.

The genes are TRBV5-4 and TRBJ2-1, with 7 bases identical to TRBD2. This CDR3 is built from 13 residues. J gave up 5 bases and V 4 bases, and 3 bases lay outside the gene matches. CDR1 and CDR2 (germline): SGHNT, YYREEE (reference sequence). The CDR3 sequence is CASSPGGHNEQFF. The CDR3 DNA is TGTGCCAGCAGCCCGGGGGGTCACAATGAGCAGTTCTTC.